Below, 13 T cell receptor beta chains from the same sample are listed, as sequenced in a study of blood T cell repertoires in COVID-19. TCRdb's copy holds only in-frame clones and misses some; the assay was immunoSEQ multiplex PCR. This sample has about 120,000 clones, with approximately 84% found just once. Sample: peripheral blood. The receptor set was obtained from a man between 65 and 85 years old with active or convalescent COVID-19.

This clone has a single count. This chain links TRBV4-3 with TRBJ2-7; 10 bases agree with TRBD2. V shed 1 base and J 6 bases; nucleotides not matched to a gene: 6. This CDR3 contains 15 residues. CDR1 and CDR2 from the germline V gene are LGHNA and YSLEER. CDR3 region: CASSQVPSGGSEQYF. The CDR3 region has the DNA TGCGCCAGCAGCCAAGTTCCTAGCGGGGGAAGCGAGCAGTACTTC.

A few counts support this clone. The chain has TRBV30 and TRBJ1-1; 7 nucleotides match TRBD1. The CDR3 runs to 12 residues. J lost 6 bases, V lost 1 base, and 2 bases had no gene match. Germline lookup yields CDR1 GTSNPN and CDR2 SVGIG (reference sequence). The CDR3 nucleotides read TGTGCCTGGAGTGGGGGGACAGCTGAAGCTTTCTTT. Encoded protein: CAWSGGTAEAFF.

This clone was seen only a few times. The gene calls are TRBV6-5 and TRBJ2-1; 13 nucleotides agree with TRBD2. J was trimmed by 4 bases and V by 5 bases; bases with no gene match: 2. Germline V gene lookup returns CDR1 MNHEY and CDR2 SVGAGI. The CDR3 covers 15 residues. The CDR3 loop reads CASSTSGGAYNEQFF. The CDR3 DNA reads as TGTGCCAGCAGTACTAGCGGGGGGGCTTACAATGAGCAGTTCTTC.

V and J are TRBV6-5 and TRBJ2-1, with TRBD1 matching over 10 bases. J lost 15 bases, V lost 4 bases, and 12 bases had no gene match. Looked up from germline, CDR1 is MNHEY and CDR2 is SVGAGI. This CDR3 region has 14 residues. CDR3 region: CASSSRGQGQRVFF. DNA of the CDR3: TGTGCCAGCAGTTCCCGGGGACAGGGGCAAAGGGTGTTCTTC.

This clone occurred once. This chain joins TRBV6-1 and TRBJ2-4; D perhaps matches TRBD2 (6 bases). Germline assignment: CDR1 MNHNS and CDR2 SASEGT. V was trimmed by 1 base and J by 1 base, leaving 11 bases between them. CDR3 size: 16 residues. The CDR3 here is CASSEEQAGAKNIQYF. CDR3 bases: TGTGCCAGCAGTGAAGAACAGGCGGGGGCCAAAAACATTCAGTACTTC.

The CDR3 region has the DNA TGTGCCAGCAGCTCTAGGGGACGGGGGGCCCACTCCTACGAGCAGTACTTC. Amino acids: CASSSRGRGAHSYEQYF. This rearrangement joins TRBV7-2 to TRBJ2-7, with a weak D call TRBD2 (7 bases). Germline V gene sequence: CDR1 SGHTA, CDR2 FQGNSA. This CDR3 contains 17 residues. V lost 4 bases, J lost 0 bases, and 19 bases lay in between.

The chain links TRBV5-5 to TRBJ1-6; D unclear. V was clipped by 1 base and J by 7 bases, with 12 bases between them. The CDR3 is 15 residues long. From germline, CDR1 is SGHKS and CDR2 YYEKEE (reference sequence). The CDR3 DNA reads TGTGCCAGCAGCTTGCTCCCAGACTACAATTCACCCCTCCACTTT. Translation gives CASSLLPDYNSPLHF.

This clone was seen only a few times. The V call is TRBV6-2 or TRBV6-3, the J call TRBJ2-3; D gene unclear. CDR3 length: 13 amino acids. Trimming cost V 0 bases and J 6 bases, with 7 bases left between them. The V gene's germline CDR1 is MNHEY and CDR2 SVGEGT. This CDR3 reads CASSYSFSDTQYF. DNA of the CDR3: TGTGCCAGCAGTTACTCCTTTTCGGATACGCAGTATTTT.

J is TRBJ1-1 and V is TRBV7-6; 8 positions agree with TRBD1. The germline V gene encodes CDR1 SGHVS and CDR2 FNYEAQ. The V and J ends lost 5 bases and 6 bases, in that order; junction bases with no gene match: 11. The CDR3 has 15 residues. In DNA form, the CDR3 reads TGTGCCAGCAGCCCAGGACAGGGAGGCAGCGCTGAAGCTTTCTTT. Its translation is CASSPGQGGSAEAFF.

CDR3 loop: CSAGHRGGNTEAFF. The CDR3 DNA follows: TGCAGCGCCGGCCACAGGGGGGGGAACACTGAAGCTTTCTTT. The chain couples TRBV29-1 to TRBJ1-1, with 8 bases identical to TRBD1. The germline V gene encodes CDR1 SQVTM and CDR2 ANQGSEA. The CDR3 length is 14 residues. The J segment lost 1 base and the V segment lost 7 bases, leaving 8 bases of the junction unmatched.

The CDR3 here is CASSRGTSGSLTDTQYF. DNA of the CDR3: TGTGCCAGCAGCCGTGGGACTAGCGGGAGTTTAACAGATACGCAGTATTTT. The genes are TRBV5-8 and TRBJ2-3, with TRBD2 matching over 14 bases. Germline values: CDR1 SGHTS, CDR2 YDEGEE. Unmatched junction bases numbered 7, after V lost 4 bases and J lost 3 bases. The CDR3 sequence is 17 residues long.

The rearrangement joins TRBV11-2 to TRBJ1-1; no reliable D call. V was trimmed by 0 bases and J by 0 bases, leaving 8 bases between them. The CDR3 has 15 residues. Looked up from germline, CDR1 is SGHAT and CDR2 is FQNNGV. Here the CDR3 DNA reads TGTGCCAGCAGCTTAGACCCCGGGATGAACACTGAAGCTTTCTTT. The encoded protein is CASSLDPGMNTEAFF.

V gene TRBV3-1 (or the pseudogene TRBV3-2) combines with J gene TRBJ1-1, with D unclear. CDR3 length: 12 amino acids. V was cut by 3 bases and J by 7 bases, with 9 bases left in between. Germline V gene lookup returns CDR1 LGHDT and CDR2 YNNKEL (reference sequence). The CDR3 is CASSQRDYEAFF. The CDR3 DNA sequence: TGTGCCAGCAGCCAGAGGGATTATGAAGCTTTCTTT.